This is a list of T cell receptor beta chains from one sample in a study of OX40 agonist ivuxolimab in advanced cancers. Assay: immunoSEQ multiplex PCR; the TCRdb copy retains only in-frame clones and omits some. This table has 20,000 or so clones, about 92% appearing once. The sample consisted of CD4+ or CD8+ T cells sorted from blood, taken in a trial of the OX40 agonist ivuxolimab. The receptors stem from an adult with an advanced solid tumor such as melanoma, head and neck, liver or kidney cancer. Both conserved end residues are trimmed from each CDR3. Each record gives: V gene, CDR3 protein.

>TRBV7-9
ASSLAPGLNEQY
>TRBV9
ASSEVGTSYNSPLH
>TRBV12-5
ASGLGIQETQY
>TRBV2
ASSARTSGLNEQF
>TRBV27
ASSPRVLSYEQY
>TRBV29-1
SVEDGGGQNEQY
>TRBV7-2
ASSLNYNEQF
>TRBV5-8
ASSLIKSSSNQPQH
>TRBV11-3
ASSPGTSGRDVNQY
>TRBV4-2
ASSQDTDSYNEQF
>TRBV28
ASSSFGTGGLSNQPQH
>TRBV9
ASSVGGVNEKLF
>TRBV9
ASSVGSGSSTDTQY
>TRBV2
ASSEDGYNEQF
>TRBV5-1
ASSSEGGSVYEQY
>TRBV5-1
ASSIAQAGEIYNEQF
>TRBV5-8
ASSLATGGYEQY
>TRBV14
ASSQDTSGARNEQF
>TRBV7-2
ASILFWSPSVSSYNEQF
>TRBV28
ASSLYITGDSYEQY
>TRBV9
ASSVPGDYNEQF
>TRBV27
ASSPDQGDEQF
>TRBV6-5
ASSSETESGELF
>TRBV6-1
ASRGVSFTDTQY
>TRBV14
ASSLDRGEQY
>TRBV29-1
STFLPGGQGSSYEQY
>TRBV5-1
ASSFRTGWDEQF
>TRBV6-5
ASRSGTGIQPQH